Listed below are T cell receptor beta chains from one sample, sequenced in a study of blood T cells in healthy people across ages. TCRdb itself ran the 5' RACE reads through MiXCR, one entry per CDR3 protein. The repertoire holds approximately 600,000 distinct CDR3 sequences, with under 65% as singletons. Sequenced input: blood. These receptor sequences come from a man aged 55 to 70 in good health. CDR3s include the opening cysteine and the closing phenylalanine or tryptophan. D genes are given only for firm matches. Clone size is shown for a subset of rows, as once, few, many or a class of expanded clone.

D gene: TRBD1; J gene: TRBJ2-5; V gene: TRBV5-5; clone size: -; CDR3 DNA: TGTGCCAGCAGCTTGGGGGACAGTTTCCAAGAGACCCAGTACTTC; CDR3 protein: CASSLGDSFQETQYF
D gene: -; J gene: TRBJ2-5; V gene: TRBV6-2/TRBV6-3; clone size: few; CDR3 DNA: TGTGCCAGCAGTTACCCGACAGGAGAGACCCAGTACTTC; CDR3 protein: CASSYPTGETQYF
D gene: TRBD2; J gene: TRBJ2-1; V gene: TRBV29-1; clone size: many; CDR3 DNA: TGCAGCGTCGAGGGCCCGGGGGGTGAGCAGTTCTTC; CDR3 protein: CSVEGPGGEQFF
D gene: -; J gene: TRBJ2-5; V gene: TRBV5-1; clone size: -; CDR3 DNA: TGCGCCAGCAGCTGGGCCGACAGGGAGGTGACCCAGTACTTC; CDR3 protein: CASSWADREVTQYF
D gene: TRBD1; J gene: TRBJ2-5; V gene: TRBV7-2; clone size: -; CDR3 DNA: TGTGCCAGCAGCTTCGGGATGAGTAGCGGACAGGGAGAGACCCAGTACTTC; CDR3 protein: CASSFGMSSGQGETQYF
D gene: TRBD2; J gene: TRBJ2-1; V gene: TRBV20-1; clone size: -; CDR3 DNA: TGCAGTGCTCCACAACCAGCGGGGGGAGGGCAGCAGTTCTTC; CDR3 protein: CSAPQPAGGGQQFF
D gene: -; J gene: TRBJ1-1; V gene: TRBV29-1; clone size: many; CDR3 DNA: TGCAGCGTTGATTTGTCGGGGACCGGGACTGAAGCTTTCTTT; CDR3 protein: CSVDLSGTGTEAFF
D gene: TRBD2; J gene: TRBJ2-3; V gene: TRBV3-1; clone size: -; CDR3 DNA: TGTGCCAGCAATCGGGGGGGCGCCGATACGCAGTATTTT; CDR3 protein: CASNRGGADTQYF
D gene: TRBD2; J gene: TRBJ2-2; V gene: TRBV4-2; clone size: -; CDR3 DNA: TGTGCCAGCAGCCAAGCGCTAGCGGGGGCGAACACCGGGGAGCTGTTTTTT; CDR3 protein: CASSQALAGANTGELFF
D gene: TRBD1; J gene: TRBJ2-5; V gene: TRBV5-1; clone size: -; CDR3 DNA: TGCGCCAGCAGCTACCAGGGGGCCGAAGAGACCCAGTACTTC; CDR3 protein: CASSYQGAEETQYF
D gene: -; J gene: TRBJ2-3; V gene: TRBV4-2; clone size: once; CDR3 DNA: TGTGCCAGCAGCCAAGATTATGGCGGTTCGGATACGCAGTATTTT; CDR3 protein: CASSQDYGGSDTQYF
D gene: TRBD1; J gene: TRBJ2-1; V gene: TRBV29-1; clone size: -; CDR3 DNA: TGCAGCGTTGGCCGGGACAGGGGGGCGAATGAGCAGTTCTTC; CDR3 protein: CSVGRDRGANEQFF
D gene: -; J gene: TRBJ1-1; V gene: TRBV5-1; clone size: few; CDR3 DNA: TGCGCCAGCAGCCCTCCAACCGGGACGGAGAACACTGAAGCTTTCTTT; CDR3 protein: CASSPPTGTENTEAFF
D gene: TRBD2; J gene: TRBJ2-5; V gene: TRBV7-2; clone size: -; CDR3 DNA: TGTGCCAGCAGCTGGCGTCTAGCGGACCAAGAGACCCAGTACTTC; CDR3 protein: CASSWRLADQETQYF
D gene: TRBD1; J gene: TRBJ1-2; V gene: TRBV12-3/TRBV12-4; clone size: -; CDR3 DNA: TGTGCCAGCAGCCGACAGGGGGCTTTCTATGGCTACACCTTC; CDR3 protein: CASSRQGAFYGYTF
D gene: TRBD1; J gene: TRBJ1-5; V gene: TRBV6-5; clone size: -; CDR3 DNA: TGTGCCAGCAGCGGGACAGCCTTCAAGAATCAGCCCCAGCATTTT; CDR3 protein: CASSGTAFKNQPQHF